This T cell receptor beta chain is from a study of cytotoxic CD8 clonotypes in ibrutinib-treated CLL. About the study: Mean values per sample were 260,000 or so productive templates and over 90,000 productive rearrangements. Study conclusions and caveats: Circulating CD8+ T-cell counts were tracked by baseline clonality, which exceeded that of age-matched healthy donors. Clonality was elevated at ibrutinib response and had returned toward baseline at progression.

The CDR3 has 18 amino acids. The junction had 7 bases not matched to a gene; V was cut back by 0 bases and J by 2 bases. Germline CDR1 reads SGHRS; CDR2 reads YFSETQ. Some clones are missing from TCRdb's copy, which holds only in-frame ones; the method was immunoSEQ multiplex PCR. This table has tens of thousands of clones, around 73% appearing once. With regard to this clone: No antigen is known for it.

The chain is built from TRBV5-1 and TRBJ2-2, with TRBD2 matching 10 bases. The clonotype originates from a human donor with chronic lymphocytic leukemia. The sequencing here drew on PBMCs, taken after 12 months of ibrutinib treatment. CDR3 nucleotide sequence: TGCGCCAGCAGCTTGGCCGATAGCGGGGGGCTAAACACCGGGGAGCTGTTTTTT. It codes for CASSLADSGGLNTGELFF.